Listed below are T cell receptor beta chains from one sample, sequenced in a study of shared clonotypes between healthy human individuals. The data were produced by immunoSEQ multiplex PCR, yet TCRdb's version contains in-frame clones alone and is incomplete. The repertoire consists of fewer than 850,000 clones, with 96% occurring once and the leading ten covering around 0.25%. The specimen was naive CD8+ T cells sorted from blood. These receptor sequences come from a man aged 25-45 years in good health. The CDR3 runs from the conserved cysteine through the conserved F or W. D genes are given only for firm matches. Only part of the rows carry a size: once, few, many, or a class if the clone is expanded.

v_call	d_call	j_call	clone_size	cdr3_aa	cdr3_nt
TRBV4-1	NA	TRBJ1-5	NA	CASSQHQENQPQHF	TGCGCCAGCAGCCAGCACCAGGAAAATCAGCCCCAGCATTTT
TRBV4-1	NA	TRBJ1-4	NA	CASSQVGTPGEKLFF	TGCGCCAGCAGCCAAGTCGGGACACCGGGTGAAAAACTGTTTTTT
TRBV19	TRBD2	TRBJ2-1	NA	CASSRGLAGYNEQFF	TGTGCCAGTAGCAGGGGACTAGCGGGGTACAATGAGCAGTTCTTC
TRBV19	NA	TRBJ2-1	NA	CASSMGLGGAPQNEQFF	TGTGCCAGTAGTATGGGATTAGGGGGGGCACCCCAGAATGAGCAGTTCTTC
TRBV29-1	NA	TRBJ2-7	NA	CSVEGESAAEQYF	TGCAGCGTTGAGGGGGAGTCAGCCGCCGAGCAGTACTTC
TRBV28	TRBD2	TRBJ2-7	NA	CASSYGLAVTYEQYF	TGTGCCAGCAGTTATGGACTAGCGGTTACCTACGAGCAGTACTTC
TRBV14	TRBD2	TRBJ2-2	NA	CASSRLAGGTGELFF	TGTGCCAGCAGCCGCCTAGCGGGAGGTACCGGGGAGCTGTTTTTT
TRBV29-1	NA	TRBJ2-2	NA	CSVPHPNTGELFF	TGCAGCGTTCCACATCCGAACACCGGGGAGCTGTTTTTT
TRBV7-9	NA	TRBJ2-5	NA	CASSPWSGSQETQYF	TGTGCCAGCAGCCCATGGTCCGGAAGTCAAGAGACCCAGTACTTC
TRBV7-9	TRBD2	TRBJ2-3	NA	CASSLRPFSGRGDTQYF	TGTGCCAGCAGCTTACGACCCTTTAGCGGGAGAGGTGATACGCAGTATTTT
TRBV18	NA	TRBJ2-1	NA	CASCPMGEIHNEQFF	TGTGCCAGCTGCCCTATGGGGGAGATCCACAATGAGCAGTTCTTC
TRBV7-6	NA	TRBJ2-7	NA	CASSPPRSYEQYF	TGTGCCAGCAGCCCCCCCCGCTCCTACGAGCAGTACTTC
TRBV19	TRBD2	TRBJ2-1	NA	CASSDMTSGYNEQFF	TGTGCCAGTAGTGATATGACTAGCGGATACAATGAGCAGTTCTTC
TRBV7-9	TRBD2	TRBJ2-7	NA	CASSNPGLAISEQYF	TGTGCCAGCAGCAACCCCGGACTAGCGATTTCCGAGCAGTACTTC
TRBV27	TRBD2	TRBJ2-7	NA	CASSYGLGPYEQYF	TGTGCCAGCAGTTATGGACTAGGCCCCTACGAGCAGTACTTC
TRBV19	NA	TRBJ2-5	NA	CASTHGAAGSGETQYF	TGTGCCAGTACCCACGGTGCGGCGGGGTCCGGAGAGACCCAGTACTTC
TRBV4-1	TRBD2	TRBJ2-1	NA	CASSQGLAGGNEQFF	TGCGCCAGCAGCCAAGGCTTAGCGGGAGGGAATGAGCAGTTCTTC
TRBV9	NA	TRBJ2-7	NA	CASSVGSDTTYEQYF	TGTGCCAGCAGCGTAGGGTCAGATACAACCTACGAGCAGTACTTC
TRBV29-1	NA	TRBJ2-1	NA	CSVEEATVVAASYNEQFF	TGCAGCGTTGAAGAGGCTACGGTCGTAGCGGCCTCCTACAATGAGCAGTTCTTC
TRBV27	NA	TRBJ2-5	NA	CASSLSYSQETQYF	TGTGCCAGCAGTTTATCGTACAGCCAAGAGACCCAGTACTTC
TRBV9	TRBD2	TRBJ2-1	NA	CASSPDGEGPRYNEQFF	TGTGCCAGCAGCCCCGACGGGGAGGGCCCCAGGTACAATGAGCAGTTCTTC
TRBV11-2	TRBD2	TRBJ2-1	NA	CASSLDFSSGAPYNEQFF	TGTGCCAGCAGCTTAGATTTCTCTAGCGGGGCTCCCTACAATGAGCAGTTCTTC
TRBV27	NA	TRBJ2-5	once	CASSLGPQETQYF	TGTGCCAGCAGTTTGGGGCCTCAAGAGACCCAGTACTTC
TRBV9	NA	TRBJ1-2	NA	CASSADQTGGYTF	TGTGCCAGCAGCGCGGATCAGACAGGCGGCTACACCTTC
TRBV19	NA	TRBJ2-1	NA	CATKGWEVYNEQFF	TGTGCCACCAAGGGGTGGGAGGTGTACAATGAGCAGTTCTTC
TRBV27	NA	TRBJ2-7	NA	CASSPSAYEQYF	TGTGCCAGCAGTCCGAGCGCCTACGAGCAGTACTTC
TRBV7-6	NA	TRBJ1-1	NA	CASSLGLGRNTEAFF	TGTGCCAGCAGCTTAGGGTTGGGCCGGAACACTGAAGCTTTCTTT
TRBV5-1	NA	TRBJ2-3	NA	CASSLAGDTQYF	TGCGCCAGCAGCTTGGCAGGTGATACGCAGTATTTT
TRBV27	NA	TRBJ1-1	NA	CASSRGQNTEAFF	TGTGCCAGCAGTCGAGGACAGAACACTGAAGCTTTCTTT
TRBV13	NA	TRBJ1-1	NA	CASSTHMGDTEAFF	TGTGCCAGCAGCACCCATATGGGCGACACTGAAGCTTTCTTT
TRBV7-8	NA	TRBJ1-4	NA	CASSLGFRGTFNEKLFF	TGTGCCAGCAGCTTAGGATTCCGAGGGACCTTCAATGAAAAACTGTTTTTT
TRBV29-1	NA	TRBJ2-1	NA	CSVEDRVDEQFF	TGCAGCGTTGAAGATCGGGTAGATGAGCAGTTCTTC
TRBV29-1	TRBD2	TRBJ2-3	NA	CSVALAGEEDTQYF	TGCAGCGTTGCGCTAGCGGGCGAGGAAGATACGCAGTATTTT
TRBV5-5	TRBD1	TRBJ2-5	NA	CASSRTGGSQETQYF	TGTGCCAGCAGCAGGACAGGGGGGTCCCAAGAGACCCAGTACTTC
TRBV5-5	TRBD2	TRBJ2-1	NA	CASSGTSGRAYNEQFF	TGTGCCAGCAGCGGAACTAGCGGGAGGGCCTACAATGAGCAGTTCTTC
TRBV7-8	TRBD2	TRBJ2-3	NA	CASSSGTSGFTDTQYF	TGTGCCAGCAGCTCCGGGACTAGCGGGTTCACAGATACGCAGTATTTT
TRBV2	TRBD1	TRBJ2-7	NA	CASMGTVSYEQYF	TGTGCCAGCATGGGGACAGTCTCCTACGAGCAGTACTTC
TRBV7-9	NA	TRBJ2-1	NA	CASSSSGPYNEQFF	TGTGCCAGCAGCTCGAGCGGGCCCTACAATGAGCAGTTCTTC
TRBV2	NA	TRBJ2-1	NA	CASQDRYNEQFF	TGTGCCAGCCAGGACAGATACAATGAGCAGTTCTTC
TRBV5-1	TRBD2	TRBJ2-1	NA	CASSREGGEQFF	TGCGCCAGCAGTCGGGAGGGAGGTGAGCAGTTCTTC
TRBV7-9	NA	TRBJ2-7	NA	CASSSVGDREQYF	TGTGCCAGCAGCTCAGTAGGGGATCGGGAGCAGTACTTC
TRBV6-5	TRBD2	TRBJ2-7	NA	CASRQTSGGYYEQYF	TGTGCCAGCAGGCAGACTAGCGGGGGGTACTACGAGCAGTACTTC
TRBV2	NA	TRBJ1-5	NA	CARGKGNQPQHF	TGTGCCAGGGGGAAGGGCAATCAGCCCCAGCATTTT
TRBV5-1	TRBD1	TRBJ2-7	NA	CASSSGQGIAFSYEQYF	TGCGCCAGCAGCTCCGGACAGGGGATCGCATTTTCATACGAGCAGTACTTC
TRBV18	NA	TRBJ2-7	NA	CASSPVPGTTPGEQYF	TGTGCCAGCTCACCAGTCCCCGGGACAACTCCTGGCGAGCAGTACTTC
TRBV25-1	NA	TRBJ2-2	NA	CASSPNRVWDTGELFF	TGTGCCAGCAGTCCGAACAGGGTATGGGACACCGGGGAGCTGTTTTTT
TRBV15	NA	TRBJ2-2	once	CATSRTVNTGELFF	TGTGCCACCAGCAGAACAGTGAACACCGGGGAGCTGTTTTTT
TRBV6-1	NA	TRBJ2-6	NA	CASSGPFRRGYSGANVLTF	TGTGCCAGCAGTGGCCCCTTTAGGAGGGGGTACTCTGGGGCCAACGTCCTGACTTTC
TRBV19	NA	TRBJ2-6	NA	CASSGDRPIGANVLTF	TGTGCCAGTAGTGGGGACCGCCCCATCGGGGCCAACGTCCTGACTTTC
TRBV4-1	TRBD2	TRBJ2-1	NA	CASKFAAGSDNEQFF	TGCGCCAGCAAGTTTGCAGCGGGGTCGGACAATGAGCAGTTCTTC
TRBV2	NA	TRBJ2-1	NA	CASSEGHNEQFF	TGTGCCAGCAGTGAAGGGCACAATGAGCAGTTCTTC
TRBV27	TRBD2	TRBJ2-2	NA	CASSSDLAGEVGTGELFF	TGTGCCAGCAGTTCAGACCTAGCGGGAGAGGTTGGCACCGGGGAGCTGTTTTTT
TRBV7-9	NA	TRBJ1-4	NA	CASSFGGADEKLFF	TGTGCCAGCAGCTTTGGGGGCGCGGATGAAAAACTGTTTTTT
TRBV2	TRBD2	TRBJ2-7	NA	CASSGGGPGLAAYEQYF	TGTGCCAGCAGTGGAGGAGGACCGGGACTAGCCGCGTACGAGCAGTACTTC